The 23 T cell receptor beta chains in this list originate from one sample, sequenced in a study of PD-1 blockade in classical Hodgkin lymphoma. Sequencing was performed with immunoSEQ multiplex PCR; in TCRdb, only in-frame clones are kept and a portion is missing. The table has 150,000 or so clones, approximately 80% seen once; the top ten hold 9.2%. Every patient relapsed after autologous stem cell transplantation, and brentuximab vedotin exposure varied. Sequences were derived from peripheral blood mononuclear cells (PBMCs), sampled before the second cycle of nivolumab. The receptors derive from a human donor with classical Hodgkin lymphoma.

The rearrangement links TRBV6-5 to TRBJ2-7; TRBD1 might be the D (6 bases). Trimming stripped 2 bases from V and 9 bases from J, with 8 bases between. The germline V gene encodes CDR1 MNHEY and CDR2 SVGAGI. The CDR3 is 11 residues long. Here the CDR3 reads CASSYRGRQYF. The DNA of the CDR3 is TGTGCCAGCAGTTACAGGGGGAGGCAGTACTTC.

The J gene is TRBJ2-3, the V gene TRBV4-2; TRBD2 agrees at 11 bases. The ends lost 2 bases at V and 5 bases at J; junction bases unmatched: 6. The CDR3 loop spans 16 amino acids. CDR1 LGHNA and CDR2 YNFKEQ come from the germline V gene. The CDR3 spells CASSQYGLAGLDTQYF. Written as DNA, the CDR3 is TGTGCCAGCAGCCAATACGGACTAGCGGGTTTAGATACGCAGTATTTT.

This clone was counted once. CDR3 residues: CASRTGVVGQPQHF. The CDR3, as DNA: TGTGCCAGCAGGACAGGGGTTGTTGGTCAGCCCCAGCATTTT. The chain is built from TRBV27 and TRBJ1-5; 8 bases are a match to TRBD1. Germline CDR1 is MNHEY and CDR2 is SMNVEV (reference sequence). Trimming at V came to 6 bases and at J to 6 bases, leaving 7 bases not matched to a gene. The CDR3 is 14 residues long.

This clone was found a few times. The rearrangement uses TRBV6-5 and TRBJ2-1; 10 bases map to TRBD1. CDR3 length equals 13 residues. Germline V gene lookup returns CDR1 MNHEY and CDR2 SVGAGI. Trimming took 7 bases from V and 7 from J; bases not matched to a gene: 4. CDR3 sequence (DNA): TGTGCCAGCACCCGGACAGGGGGAAATGAGCAGTTCTTC. This translates into CASTRTGGNEQFF.

Remarks on this clone: The same CDR3 is also encoded by other DNA sequences in this sample. The chain uses TRBV29-1 and TRBJ1-5; D is unresolved. Germline CDR1 reads SQVTM; CDR2 reads ANQGSEA. CDR3 size: 13 residues. Between the trimmed V and J ends, which lost 3 bases and 0 bases, there was a span of 6 bases. The CDR3, as DNA: TGCAGCGTTGAGGCCGGTAGCAATCAGCCCCAGCATTTT. It codes for CSVEAGSNQPQHF.

The chain links TRBV4-1 to TRBJ2-1; 11 nucleotides line up with TRBD1. The CDR3 length is 14 residues. Trimming cost V 5 bases and J 10 bases; bases outside gene matches: 7. Germline CDR1 and CDR2: MGHRA and YSYEKL. CDR3 region: CASSLGQGAGEQFF. CDR3 nucleotides: TGCGCCAGCAGCTTAGGACAGGGGGCCGGGGAGCAGTTCTTC.

This sequence joins TRBV6-5 and TRBJ2-1; TRBD1 matches at 7 bases. J was trimmed by 9 bases and V by 2 bases; bases with no gene match: 10. The CDR3 has 15 residues. From germline, CDR1 is MNHEY and CDR2 SVGAGI. DNA for the CDR3: TGTGCCAGCAGTTACACTTCGACAGGGTCTGGTGAGCAGTTCTTC. This sequence encodes CASSYTSTGSGEQFF.

The CDR3: CASSETPVGTGTFHEQYF. Written as DNA, the CDR3 is TGTGCCAGCAGTGAAACCCCCGTAGGGACAGGGACGTTCCACGAGCAGTACTTC. The chain recombines TRBV2 with TRBJ2-7, with TRBD1 identical over 9 bases. Germline trimming cut 2 bases from V and 5 bases from J; bases unmatched to any gene: 16. Germline CDR1 reads SNHLY; CDR2 reads FYNNEI. This CDR3 is built from 18 residues.

The rearrangement joins TRBV29-1 to TRBJ2-1; D gene unclear. The CDR3 runs 11 residues. The germline CDR1 and CDR2 sequences are SQVTM and ANQGSEA. V gave up 4 bases and J gave up 2 bases, with 3 bases separating them. Written as DNA, the CDR3 is TGCAGCGTTGCGCCCTACAATGAGCAGTTCTTC. The encoded protein is CSVAPYNEQFF.

The chain joins TRBV28 to TRBJ1-2, with D perhaps matching TRBD1 (5 bases). V was trimmed by 8 bases and J by 6 bases, leaving 25 bases between them. The CDR3 is 16 amino acids. CDR1 is MDHEN and CDR2 is SYDVKM in the germline V gene. The CDR3: CASGESIGTGGNGYTF. Here the CDR3 DNA reads TGTGCCAGCGGGGAATCTATCGGGACGGGAGGAAATGGCTACACCTTC.

J is TRBJ2-2 and V is TRBV6-5, with D hard to call. Germline CDR1 MNHEY, CDR2 SVGAGI. The CDR3 consists of 15 residues. V was trimmed by 2 bases and J by 3 bases, leaving 10 bases between them. The CDR3 DNA follows: TGTGCCAGCAGTTACACGCCGGCGGACACCGGGGAGCTGTTTTTT. Its translation is CASSYTPADTGELFF.

In this sample, this clone turned up once. The chain combines TRBV27 with TRBJ1-5; 8 bases are shared with TRBD1. The germline V gene has CDR1 MNHEY and CDR2 SMNVEV (reference sequence). J was trimmed by 7 bases and V by 3 bases; bases with no gene match: 8. This CDR3 has 15 residues. CDR3 region: CASSFQAGGGQPQHF. CDR3 sequence (DNA): TGTGCCAGCAGTTTCCAGGCAGGGGGCGGGCAGCCCCAGCATTTT.

The CDR3, as DNA: TGTGCCAGCAGCTTTAGCGGGGGGGCAGATACGCAGTATTTT. It encodes CASSFSGGADTQYF. The rearrangement joins TRBV7-2 to TRBJ2-3; 11 positions agree with TRBD2. From germline, CDR1 is SGHTA and CDR2 FQGNSA. The CDR3 has 14 residues. V shed 3 bases and J 4 bases; nucleotides not matched to a gene: 0. The full variable domain, with the rest looked up from reference TRBV7-2 and TRBJ2-3, is GAGVSQSPSNKVTEKGKDVELRCDPISGHTALYWYRQSLGQGLEFLIYFQGNSAPDKSGLPSDRFSAERTGGSVSTLTIQRTQQEDSAVYLCASSFSGGADTQYFGPGTRLTVL.

The gene calls are TRBV4-2 and TRBJ2-3, with unresolved D. The V gene's germline CDR1 is LGHNA and CDR2 YNFKEQ. V shed 4 bases and J shed 0 bases, with 11 bases lying between them. The CDR3 has 15 amino acids. In DNA, the CDR3 is TGTGCCAGCAGCCTAGGGCCCAGGAGCACAGATACGCAGTATTTT. Its protein is CASSLGPRSTDTQYF.

The chain has TRBV29-1 and TRBJ2-7; TRBD2 matches 13 bases. The CDR3 is made up of 14 amino acids. J lost 7 bases, V lost 8 bases, and 11 bases had no gene match. CDR1 and CDR2 (germline): SQVTM, ANQGSEA. The CDR3 coding sequence is TGCAGCATTCGGACGGGACTAGCGGGACGGGAGCAGTACTTC. Its translation: CSIRTGLAGREQYF.

The J gene is TRBJ2-3, the V gene TRBV29-1; D is unclear. This CDR3 spans 14 amino acids. V lost 2 bases, J lost 3 bases, and 12 bases lay in between. Germline values: CDR1 SQVTM, CDR2 ANQGSEA. CDR3 nucleotide sequence: TGCAGCGTTGAAATCCCATTTATGACAGATACGCAGTATTTT. Its protein is CSVEIPFMTDTQYF.

V is TRBV2 and J is TRBJ1-1, with D maybe TRBD1 (5 bases). With 8 bases removed from V and 5 bases from J, the gap between germline ends came to 12 bases. The CDR3 loop spans 12 amino acids. Germline assignment: CDR1 SNHLY and CDR2 FYNNEI. The CDR3 bases are TGTGCCAGCCGATCCAGGGCAACTGAAGCTTTCTTT. Translation: CASRSRATEAFF.

V usage is TRBV9 and J usage is TRBJ2-1; 10 bases are a match to TRBD2. Germline CDR1 is SGDLS and CDR2 is YYNGEE. Trimming at V came to 4 bases and at J to 3 bases, leaving 4 bases not matched to a gene. This CDR3 contains 15 residues. The CDR3 DNA reads as TGTGCCAGCAGCACCGGGACTAGCGACTACAATGAGCAGTTCTTC. Encoded protein: CASSTGTSDYNEQFF.

The chain is built from TRBV5-1 and TRBJ2-1, with D hard to call. CDR3 length: 14 residues. V dropped 1 base and J dropped 0 bases, with 5 bases sitting between them. Germline-derived CDR1 and CDR2 are SGHRS and YFSETQ. DNA for the CDR3: TGCGCCAGCAGCTTGATGAACTCCTACAATGAGCAGTTCTTC. Its translation: CASSLMNSYNEQFF.

The V gene is TRBV12-5, the J gene TRBJ2-2; 10 bases align to TRBD1. Trimming at V came to 3 bases and at J to 5 bases, leaving 6 bases not matched to a gene. The V gene's germline CDR1 is LGHNT and CDR2 FRNRAP. This CDR3 is built from 16 residues. This chain's CDR3 is CASGFRTGGRTGELFF. The CDR3 DNA sequence: TGTGCTAGTGGTTTCCGGACAGGGGGGAGGACCGGGGAGCTGTTTTTT. The entire variable domain, with the rest obtained from reference TRBV12-5 and TRBJ2-2, is as follows: DARVTQTPRHKVTEMGQEVTMRCQPILGHNTVFWYRQTMMQGLELLAYFRNRAPLDDSGMPKDRFSAEMPDATLATLKIQPSEPRDSAVYFCASGFRTGGRTGELFFGEGSRLTVL.

This chain uses TRBV5-6 with TRBJ2-7; D possibly matches TRBD1 or TRBD2 (5 bases each). V was cut by 1 base and J by 6 bases, with 8 bases left in between. CDR1 is SGHDT, CDR2 YYEEEE, per germline. The CDR3 is made up of 12 amino acids. CDR3 amino acids: CASSLIGTEQYF. In DNA form, the CDR3 reads TGTGCCAGCAGCTTGATCGGGACCGAGCAGTACTTC.

The chain combines TRBV19 with TRBJ2-2; D remains ambiguous. V shed 3 bases and J shed 4 bases, with 9 bases lying between them. The germline gives CDR1 LNHDA, CDR2 SQIVND (reference sequence). The CDR3 runs to 14 residues. The CDR3 is CASSIWGSTGELFF. Written as DNA, the CDR3 is TGTGCCAGTAGTATCTGGGGTAGCACCGGGGAGCTGTTTTTT.

The chain links TRBV4-3 to TRBJ2-1; 10 bases fit TRBD2. CDR1 and CDR2 (germline): LGHNA, YSLEER. V dropped 0 bases and J dropped 7; count of bases not matched to a gene: 3. The CDR3 runs to 15 residues. CDR3 sequence: CASSQDSGRVNEQFF. The CDR3 coding sequence is TGCGCCAGCAGCCAAGACAGCGGGAGGGTTAATGAGCAGTTCTTC.